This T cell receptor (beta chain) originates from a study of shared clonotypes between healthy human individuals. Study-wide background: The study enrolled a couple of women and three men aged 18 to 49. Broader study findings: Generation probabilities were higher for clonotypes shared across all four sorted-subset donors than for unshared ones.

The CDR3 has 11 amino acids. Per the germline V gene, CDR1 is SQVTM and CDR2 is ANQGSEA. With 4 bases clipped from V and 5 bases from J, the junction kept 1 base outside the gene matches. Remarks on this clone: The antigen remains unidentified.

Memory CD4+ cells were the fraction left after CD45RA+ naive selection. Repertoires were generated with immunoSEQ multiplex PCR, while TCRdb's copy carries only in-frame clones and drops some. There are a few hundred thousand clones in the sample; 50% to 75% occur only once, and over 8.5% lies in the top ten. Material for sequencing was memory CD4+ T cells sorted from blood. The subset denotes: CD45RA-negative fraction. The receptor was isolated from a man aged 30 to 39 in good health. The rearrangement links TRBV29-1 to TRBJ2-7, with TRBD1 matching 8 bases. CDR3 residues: CSVATGDEQYF. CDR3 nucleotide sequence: TGCAGCGTTGCGACAGGGGACGAGCAGTACTTC.